Listed below are T cell receptor beta chains from one sample, sequenced in a study of cytomegalovirus exposure and HLA in healthy donors. Method: immunoSEQ multiplex PCR; TCRdb's copy keeps in-frame clones and lacks some. The data hold around 130,000 clones, with 80% observed a single time. The sequenced sample was PBMCs. These receptors were obtained from a male donor in good health and CMV-seronegative. Both conserved end residues are part of each CDR3. The order of the fields is V gene, J gene, CDR3 length, CDR3 protein.

V gene: TRBV27
J gene: TRBJ2-2
CDR3 length: 15
CDR3 protein: CASSLLAGNTGELFF

V gene: TRBV6-4
J gene: TRBJ1-1
CDR3 length: 15
CDR3 protein: CASSDGTGSRTEAFF

V gene: TRBV2
J gene: TRBJ2-1
CDR3 length: 15
CDR3 protein: CASTPGLAAYNEQFF

V gene: TRBV12-5
J gene: TRBJ2-7
CDR3 length: 14
CDR3 protein: CASAGDGPSYEQYF

V gene: TRBV12-2
J gene: TRBJ2-1
CDR3 length: 17
CDR3 protein: CASRSVAGLSSYNEQFF

V gene: TRBV18
J gene: TRBJ2-7
CDR3 length: 12
CDR3 protein: CASSPEPYEQYF

V gene: TRBV29-1
J gene: TRBJ1-2
CDR3 length: 12
CDR3 protein: CSVREGGYGYTF

V gene: TRBV4-3
J gene: TRBJ2-3
CDR3 length: 15
CDR3 protein: CASSPSSESGDTQYF

V gene: TRBV7-4
J gene: TRBJ1-6
CDR3 length: 17
CDR3 protein: CASSLAPVSGGGSPLHF

V gene: TRBV6-6
J gene: TRBJ2-1
CDR3 length: 16
CDR3 protein: CASTSRLAGGMVEQFF

V gene: TRBV7-3
J gene: TRBJ2-6
CDR3 length: 15
CDR3 protein: CASSFLGAGANVLTF

V gene: TRBV6-5
J gene: TRBJ2-2
CDR3 length: 14
CDR3 protein: CASRTGGSTGELFF

V gene: TRBV19
J gene: TRBJ2-7
CDR3 length: 15
CDR3 protein: CASSPSGGSLGEQYF

V gene: TRBV7-9
J gene: TRBJ2-5
CDR3 length: 14
CDR3 protein: CASSLLRGQETQYF

V gene: TRBV4-2
J gene: TRBJ1-1
CDR3 length: 15
CDR3 protein: CASSQPGQLNTEAFF

V gene: TRBV6-1
J gene: TRBJ2-1
CDR3 length: 15
CDR3 protein: CASRPDRGRLNEQFF

V gene: TRBV19
J gene: TRBJ2-1
CDR3 length: 16
CDR3 protein: CASRPINRGLDNEQFF

V gene: TRBV6-6
J gene: TRBJ1-1
CDR3 length: 14
CDR3 protein: CASRNRGEVSEAFF

V gene: TRBV6-5
J gene: TRBJ1-2
CDR3 length: 14
CDR3 protein: CASSATGAHYGYTF

V gene: TRBV7-2
J gene: TRBJ2-4
CDR3 length: 18
CDR3 protein: CASSRGTRGGAFKNIQYF

V gene: TRBV5-1
J gene: TRBJ1-1
CDR3 length: 13
CDR3 protein: CASSFQGNTEAFF

V gene: TRBV18
J gene: TRBJ1-1
CDR3 length: 13
CDR3 protein: CASSPTGATEAFF

V gene: TRBV6-1
J gene: TRBJ2-5
CDR3 length: 14
CDR3 protein: CASRGTGLQETQYF

V gene: TRBV4-2
J gene: TRBJ2-6
CDR3 length: 18
CDR3 protein: CASSHASGGTSGANGLTF

V gene: TRBV7-3
J gene: TRBJ1-1
CDR3 length: 14
CDR3 protein: CASSLAGASTEAFF

V gene: TRBV6-5
J gene: TRBJ2-1
CDR3 length: 14
CDR3 protein: CASRGQGSYNEQFF

V gene: TRBV9
J gene: TRBJ1-1
CDR3 length: 16
CDR3 protein: CASSVAGVGLNTEAFF

V gene: TRBV30
J gene: -
CDR3 length: 11
CDR3 protein: CAWSRGREQYF

V gene: TRBV5-8
J gene: TRBJ2-7
CDR3 length: 15
CDR3 protein: CASSFTAGGPYEQYF

V gene: TRBV7-9
J gene: TRBJ2-3
CDR3 length: 13
CDR3 protein: CASSLELLAAQYF

V gene: TRBV7-9
J gene: TRBJ2-3
CDR3 length: 14
CDR3 protein: CSSSFGLEIDTQYF

V gene: TRBV6-1
J gene: TRBJ1-1
CDR3 length: 13
CDR3 protein: CASSLGGRAEAFF

V gene: TRBV28
J gene: TRBJ1-2
CDR3 length: 15
CDR3 protein: CASSSRGQGNYGYTF

V gene: TRBV14
J gene: TRBJ2-1
CDR3 length: 14
CDR3 protein: CASSQPGQGLEQFF

V gene: TRBV11-2
J gene: TRBJ2-5
CDR3 length: 16
CDR3 protein: CASSPLGAGIQETQYF

V gene: TRBV19
J gene: TRBJ2-5
CDR3 length: 16
CDR3 protein: CASRTSGRALGETQYF

V gene: TRBV7-2
J gene: TRBJ2-5
CDR3 length: 16
CDR3 protein: CASSLLAGAVAETQYF

V gene: TRBV30
J gene: TRBJ2-3
CDR3 length: 14
CDR3 protein: CAWTSTGGSDTQYF

V gene: TRBV4-3
J gene: TRBJ2-1
CDR3 length: 17
CDR3 protein: CASSQGVAGRDGNEQFF

V gene: TRBV12-5
J gene: TRBJ1-1
CDR3 length: 12
CDR3 protein: CASGGSLLEAFF

V gene: TRBV29-1
J gene: TRBJ2-7
CDR3 length: 13
CDR3 protein: CSVEDLGGYEQYF

V gene: TRBV7-2
J gene: TRBJ2-7
CDR3 length: 14
CDR3 protein: CASSRGGRGYEQYF

V gene: TRBV6-5
J gene: TRBJ1-2
CDR3 length: 15
CDR3 protein: CASSTTTGGAYGYTF

V gene: TRBV7-6
J gene: TRBJ1-5
CDR3 length: 15
CDR3 protein: CASSLSGFDNQPQHF

V gene: TRBV6-5
J gene: TRBJ1-1
CDR3 length: 14
CDR3 protein: CASSYIQGNTEAFF

V gene: TRBV27
J gene: TRBJ2-7
CDR3 length: 14
CDR3 protein: CASSLFGTAYEQYF

V gene: TRBV2
J gene: TRBJ1-1
CDR3 length: 20
CDR3 protein: CATTSPGQGRGTSLNTEAFF

V gene: TRBV6-5
J gene: TRBJ2-6
CDR3 length: 14
CDR3 protein: CASSKLSGANGLTF

V gene: TRBV19
J gene: TRBJ1-4
CDR3 length: 14
CDR3 protein: CASSTGTGAEKLFF

V gene: TRBV7-9
J gene: TRBJ1-2
CDR3 length: 13
CDR3 protein: CASSPRDNYGYTF

V gene: TRBV6-4
J gene: TRBJ1-4
CDR3 length: 15
CDR3 protein: CASSDSGAANEKLFF

V gene: TRBV10-3
J gene: TRBJ1-1
CDR3 length: 13
CDR3 protein: CAIRTGEGTEAFF

V gene: TRBV5-1
J gene: TRBJ2-2
CDR3 length: 14
CDR3 protein: CASSLEPITGELFF

V gene: TRBV7-9
J gene: TRBJ2-2
CDR3 length: 14
CDR3 protein: CASSPTGNTGELFF

V gene: TRBV7-9
J gene: TRBJ1-1
CDR3 length: 12
CDR3 protein: CSSRLQGPEAFF

V gene: TRBV15
J gene: TRBJ2-3
CDR3 length: 16
CDR3 protein: CATSSRLAGGSDTQYF

V gene: TRBV28
J gene: TRBJ1-6
CDR3 length: 15
CDR3 protein: CASSFLGRGGAPLHF